The rows below give T cell receptor beta chains drawn from one sample of a study of blood T cell repertoires in COVID-19. Assay used: immunoSEQ multiplex PCR; TCRdb lists only in-frame clones, some missing. The repertoire has about 300,000 clones, approximately 90% of them found once; the top ten carry about 6%. Sequenced sample: PBMCs or T cells enriched from blood (not recorded which). The source of these receptors is a woman in her twenties or thirties who had recovered from COVID-19. CDR3s include the opening cysteine and the closing phenylalanine or tryptophan. The D gene is left open where the match is weak. Not all rows give a size; the values are once, few, many and, for expanded clones, a class.

d_gene	v_gene	j_gene	abundance	CDR3aa	CDR3nt
TRBD1	TRBV7-2	TRBJ2-2	once	CASSLPGQVSTGELFF	TGTGCCAGCAGCTTACCAGGACAGGTTTCTACCGGGGAGCTGTTTTTT
NA	TRBV4-1	TRBJ1-5	NA	CASSQESGVGGNQPQHF	TGCGCCAGCAGCCAAGAATCGGGGGTGGGGGGCAATCAGCCCCAGCATTTT
TRBD2	TRBV27	TRBJ2-5	NA	CASSPVPSGGETQYF	TGTGCCAGCAGTCCAGTCCCTAGCGGGGGGGAGACCCAGTACTTC
TRBD1	TRBV25-1	TRBJ2-7	NA	CASSGTGFDEQYF	TGTGCCAGCAGTGGGACAGGGTTCGACGAGCAGTACTTC
NA	TRBV21-1	TRBJ2-4	NA	CASSPGPGEASARQYF	TGTGCCAGCAGCCCTGGGCCTGGGGAGGCTTCGGCAAGGCAGTACTTC
TRBD2	TRBV27	TRBJ2-4	once	CASSLLSSGGAAKNIQYF	TGTGCCAGCAGTTTATTGTCTAGCGGGGGGGCGGCCAAAAACATTCAGTACTTC
TRBD1	TRBV18	TRBJ2-5	NA	CASSRPTGGFTETQYF	TGTGCCAGCTCACGGCCCACAGGGGGCTTTACGGAGACCCAGTACTTC
TRBD1	TRBV5-8	TRBJ1-4	NA	CASSLADRGREKLFF	TGTGCCAGCAGCTTGGCCGACAGGGGTCGCGAAAAACTGTTTTTT
NA	TRBV30	TRBJ1-4	once	CAWSVFGGNEKLFF	TGTGCCTGGAGTGTGTTCGGGGGTAATGAAAAACTGTTTTTT
NA	TRBV3-1/TRBV3-2	TRBJ2-1	NA	CASSQNRAGMNEQFF	TGTGCCAGCAGCCAGAACAGGGCAGGGATGAATGAGCAGTTCTTC
TRBD1	TRBV5-1	TRBJ2-7	NA	CASSLTGTGFYEQYF	TGCGCCAGCAGCTTAACCGGGACAGGATTCTACGAGCAGTACTTC
NA	TRBV15	TRBJ1-5	NA	CATTSRDNLNQPQHF	TGTGCCACCACCAGTCGGGACAACTTAAATCAGCCCCAGCATTTT
NA	TRBV19	TRBJ1-2	NA	CASSAQNYGYTF	TGTGCCAGTAGCGCACAGAACTATGGCTACACCTTC
NA	TRBV5-1	TRBJ1-2	NA	CASSLAAGGEGYGYTF	TGCGCCAGCAGCTTGGCTGCGGGGGGTGAAGGATATGGCTACACCTTC
NA	TRBV12-3/TRBV12-4	TRBJ2-3	NA	CASSPSTDTQYF	TGTGCCAGCAGTCCCTCCACAGATACGCAGTATTTT
NA	TRBV19	TRBJ1-2	NA	CASSILSRRQQNYGYTF	TGTGCCAGTAGTATCTTGTCGCGTCGACAGCAAAACTATGGCTACACCTTC
TRBD1	TRBV5-4	TRBJ2-1	few	CASSSGGSRVGNEQFF	TGTGCCAGCAGCTCAGGGGGCTCAAGGGTGGGTAATGAGCAGTTCTTC
TRBD1	TRBV19	TRBJ1-2	NA	CASGTAGPTYAGYTF	TGTGCCAGTGGGACAGCCGGACCGACATATGCGGGCTACACCTTC
TRBD1	TRBV6-5	TRBJ1-5	NA	CASRGGQPNQPQHF	TGTGCCAGCAGGGGGGGACAGCCCAATCAGCCCCAGCATTTT
TRBD1	TRBV6-4	TRBJ1-1	NA	CASSKSQGGNTEAFF	TGTGCCAGCAGCAAAAGCCAGGGGGGAAACACTGAAGCTTTCTTT
TRBD1	TRBV18	TRBJ2-1	NA	CASSPDRGLWNEQFF	TGTGCCAGCTCACCAGACAGGGGTCTCTGGAATGAGCAGTTCTTC
NA	TRBV28	TRBJ1-4	NA	CASSGEGVREKLFF	TGTGCCAGCAGCGGTGAGGGGGTCCGGGAAAAACTGTTTTTT
TRBD1	TRBV7-2	TRBJ1-5	NA	CASSFDRGNQPQHF	TGTGCCAGCAGCTTTGACAGGGGAAATCAGCCCCAGCATTTT
TRBD2	TRBV5-4	TRBJ2-5	NA	CASSLARPLAGYQETQYF	TGTGCCAGCAGCTTGGCCCGACCACTAGCGGGATACCAAGAGACCCAGTACTTC
NA	TRBV7-9	TRBJ1-4	NA	CASGDFEKLFF	TGTGCCAGCGGGGACTTTGAAAAACTGTTTTTT
TRBD1	TRBV5-1	TRBJ2-5	NA	CASSTRQGQETQYF	TGCGCCAGCAGCACCCGACAGGGACAAGAGACCCAGTACTTC
NA	TRBV19	TRBJ1-4	NA	CASSIHEGLGAEKLFF	TGTGCCAGTAGTATACATGAGGGCTTGGGGGCTGAAAAACTGTTTTTT
NA	TRBV9	TRBJ2-1	NA	CASSGGEADLYNEQFF	TGTGCCAGCAGCGGGGGAGAGGCAGACCTATACAATGAGCAGTTCTTC
TRBD2	TRBV5-1	TRBJ2-3	NA	CASSLEAGVSRSTDTQYF	TGCGCCAGCAGCTTGGAGGCGGGGGTCTCCCGTAGCACAGATACGCAGTATTTT
TRBD1	TRBV6-5	TRBJ1-1	once	CASSDRGRLTEAFF	TGTGCCAGCAGCGACAGGGGGCGCCTCACTGAAGCTTTCTTT
NA	TRBV19	TRBJ1-5	NA	CASSMGVGIYQPQHF	TGTGCCAGTAGTATGGGCGTAGGCATATACCAGCCCCAGCATTTT
TRBD2	TRBV9	TRBJ2-3	NA	CASTGRGARTDTQYF	TGTGCCAGCACGGGGCGGGGGGCCCGCACAGATACGCAGTATTTT